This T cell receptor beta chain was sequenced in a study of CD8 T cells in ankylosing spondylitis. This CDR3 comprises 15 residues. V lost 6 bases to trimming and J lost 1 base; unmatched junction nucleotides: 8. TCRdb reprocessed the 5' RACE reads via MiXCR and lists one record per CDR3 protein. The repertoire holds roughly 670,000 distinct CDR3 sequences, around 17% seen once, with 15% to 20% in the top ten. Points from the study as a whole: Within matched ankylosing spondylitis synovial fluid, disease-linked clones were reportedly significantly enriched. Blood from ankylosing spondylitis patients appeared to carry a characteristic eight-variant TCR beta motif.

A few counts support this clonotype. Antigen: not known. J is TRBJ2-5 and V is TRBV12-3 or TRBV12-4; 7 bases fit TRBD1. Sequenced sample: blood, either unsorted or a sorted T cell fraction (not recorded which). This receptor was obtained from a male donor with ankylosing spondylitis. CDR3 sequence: CASSTTGSRQETQYF. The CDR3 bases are TGTGCCAGCAGCACGACAGGGAGTCGCCAAGAGACCCAGTACTTC.